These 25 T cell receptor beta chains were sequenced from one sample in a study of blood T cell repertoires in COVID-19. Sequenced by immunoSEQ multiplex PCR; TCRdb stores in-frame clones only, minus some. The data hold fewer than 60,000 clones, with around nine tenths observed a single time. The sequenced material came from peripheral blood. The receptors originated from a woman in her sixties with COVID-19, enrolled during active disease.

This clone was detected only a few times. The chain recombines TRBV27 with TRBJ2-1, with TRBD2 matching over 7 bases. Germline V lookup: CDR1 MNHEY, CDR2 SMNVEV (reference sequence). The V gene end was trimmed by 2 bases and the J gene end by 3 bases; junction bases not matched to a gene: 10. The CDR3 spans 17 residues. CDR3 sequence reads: CASSLPPPGRDYNEQFF. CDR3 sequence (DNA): TGTGCCAGCAGTTTACCACCTCCAGGGAGGGACTACAATGAGCAGTTCTTC.

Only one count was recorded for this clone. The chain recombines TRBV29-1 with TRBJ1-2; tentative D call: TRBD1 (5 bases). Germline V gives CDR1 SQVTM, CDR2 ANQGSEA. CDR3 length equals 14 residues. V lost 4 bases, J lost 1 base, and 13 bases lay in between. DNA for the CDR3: TGCAGCGTTGTCACCCCAGGGAATAACTATGGCTACACCTTC. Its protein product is CSVVTPGNNYGYTF. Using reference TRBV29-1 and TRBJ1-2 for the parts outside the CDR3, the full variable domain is SAVISQKPSRDICQRGTSLTIQCQVDSQVTMMFWYRQQPGQSLTLIATANQGSEATYESGFVIDKFPISRPNLTFSTLTVSNMSPEDSSIYLCSVVTPGNNYGYTFGSGTRLTVV.

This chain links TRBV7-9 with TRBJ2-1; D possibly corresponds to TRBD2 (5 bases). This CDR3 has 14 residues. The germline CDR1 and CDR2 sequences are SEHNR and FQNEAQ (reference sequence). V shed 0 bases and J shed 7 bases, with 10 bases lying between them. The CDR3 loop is CASSLAGTGNEQFF. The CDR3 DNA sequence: TGTGCCAGCAGCTTAGCGGGAACGGGGAATGAGCAGTTCTTC.

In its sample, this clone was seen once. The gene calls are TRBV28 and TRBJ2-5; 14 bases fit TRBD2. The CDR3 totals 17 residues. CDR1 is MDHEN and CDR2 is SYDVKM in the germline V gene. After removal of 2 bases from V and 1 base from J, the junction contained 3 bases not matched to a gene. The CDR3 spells CASSLGTSGSTQETQYF. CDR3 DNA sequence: TGTGCCAGCAGTTTAGGGACTAGCGGGAGCACCCAAGAGACCCAGTACTTC.

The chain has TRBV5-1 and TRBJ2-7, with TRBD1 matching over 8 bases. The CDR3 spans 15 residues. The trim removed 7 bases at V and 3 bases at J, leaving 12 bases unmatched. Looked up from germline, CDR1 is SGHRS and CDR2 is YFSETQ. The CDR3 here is CASHRAGGESYEQYF. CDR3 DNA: TGCGCCAGCCACAGGGCAGGGGGCGAAAGCTACGAGCAGTACTTC.

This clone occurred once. The DNA of the CDR3 is TGTGCCAGCAGTTCGTTCGGACAGGGAGGAGGTCAGCCCCAGCATTTT. It encodes CASSSFGQGGGQPQHF. This sequence joins TRBV27 and TRBJ1-5; 8 positions match TRBD1. Trimming took 4 bases from V and 6 from J; bases not matched to a gene: 11. The germline V gene has CDR1 MNHEY and CDR2 SMNVEV (reference sequence). This CDR3 region has 16 residues.

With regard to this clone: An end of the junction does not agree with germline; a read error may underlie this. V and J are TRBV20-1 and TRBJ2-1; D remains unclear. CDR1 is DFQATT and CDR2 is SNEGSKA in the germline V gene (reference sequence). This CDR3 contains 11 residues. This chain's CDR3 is CSAREYKEQFF. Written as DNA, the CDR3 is TGCAGTGCTAGAGAATACAAAGAGCAGTTCTTC.

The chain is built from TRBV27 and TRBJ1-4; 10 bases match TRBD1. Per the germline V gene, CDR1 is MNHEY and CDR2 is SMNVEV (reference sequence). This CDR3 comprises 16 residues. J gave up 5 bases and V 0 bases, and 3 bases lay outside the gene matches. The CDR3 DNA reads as TGTGCCAGCAGTTTATCGGGACAGGGGTGGAATGAAAAACTGTTTTTT. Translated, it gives CASSLSGQGWNEKLFF.

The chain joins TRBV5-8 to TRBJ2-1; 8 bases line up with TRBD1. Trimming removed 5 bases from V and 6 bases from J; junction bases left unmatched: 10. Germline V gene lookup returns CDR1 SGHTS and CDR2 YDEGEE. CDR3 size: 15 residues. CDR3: CASSPGDRRVNEQFF. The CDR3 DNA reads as TGTGCCAGCAGTCCAGGGGACAGGAGGGTCAATGAGCAGTTCTTC.

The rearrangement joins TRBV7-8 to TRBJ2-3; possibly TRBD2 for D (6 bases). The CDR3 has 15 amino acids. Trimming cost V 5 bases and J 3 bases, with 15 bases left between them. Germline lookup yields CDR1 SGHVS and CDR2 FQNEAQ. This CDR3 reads CASSRARLVTDTQYF. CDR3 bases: TGTGCCAGCAGCCGAGCCCGACTAGTAACAGATACGCAGTATTTT.

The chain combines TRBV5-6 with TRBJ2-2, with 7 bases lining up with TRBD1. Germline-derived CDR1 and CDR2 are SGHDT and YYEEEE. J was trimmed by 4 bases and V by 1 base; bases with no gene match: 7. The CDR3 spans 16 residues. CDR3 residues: CASSLRQGRFTGELFF. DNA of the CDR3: TGTGCCAGCAGCTTGCGACAGGGCCGTTTCACCGGGGAGCTGTTTTTT.

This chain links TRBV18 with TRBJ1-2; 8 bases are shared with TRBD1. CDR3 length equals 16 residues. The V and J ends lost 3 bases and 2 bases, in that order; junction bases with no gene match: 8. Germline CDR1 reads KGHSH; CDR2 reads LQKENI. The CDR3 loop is CASSPLPGQENYGYTF. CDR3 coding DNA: TGTGCCAGCTCACCTTTACCGGGACAGGAGAACTATGGCTACACCTTC.

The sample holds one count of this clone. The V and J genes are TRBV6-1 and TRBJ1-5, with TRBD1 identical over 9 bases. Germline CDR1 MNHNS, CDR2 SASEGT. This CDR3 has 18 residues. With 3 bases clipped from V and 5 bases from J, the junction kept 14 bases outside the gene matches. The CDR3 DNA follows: TGTGCCAGCAGTGACATGTCTCAGGGGACAGGGAGGTATCAGCCCCAGCATTTT. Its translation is CASSDMSQGTGRYQPQHF.

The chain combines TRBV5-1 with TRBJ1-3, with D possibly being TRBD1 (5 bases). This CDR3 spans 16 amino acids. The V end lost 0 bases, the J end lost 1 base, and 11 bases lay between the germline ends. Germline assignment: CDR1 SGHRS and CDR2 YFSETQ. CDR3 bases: TGCGCCAGCAGCTTGGCCGGAGGGGATTCTGGAAACACCATATATTTT. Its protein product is CASSLAGGDSGNTIYF.

The CDR3 coding sequence is TGTGCCAGCACTCCTGGACTAGCGGGGCAAGAGACCCAGTACTTC. Amino acids: CASTPGLAGQETQYF. The rearrangement joins TRBV28 to TRBJ2-5, with 12 bases that match TRBD2. V lost 7 bases to trimming and J lost 2 bases; unmatched junction nucleotides: 5. The CDR3 covers 15 residues. Germline V gives CDR1 MDHEN, CDR2 SYDVKM.

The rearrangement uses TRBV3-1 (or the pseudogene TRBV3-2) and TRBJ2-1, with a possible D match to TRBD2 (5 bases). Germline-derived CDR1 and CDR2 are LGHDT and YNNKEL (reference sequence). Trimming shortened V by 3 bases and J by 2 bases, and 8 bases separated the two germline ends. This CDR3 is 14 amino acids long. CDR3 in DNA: TGTGCCAGCAGCCACCGGGGAGCCTACAATGAGCAGTTCTTC. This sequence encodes CASSHRGAYNEQFF.

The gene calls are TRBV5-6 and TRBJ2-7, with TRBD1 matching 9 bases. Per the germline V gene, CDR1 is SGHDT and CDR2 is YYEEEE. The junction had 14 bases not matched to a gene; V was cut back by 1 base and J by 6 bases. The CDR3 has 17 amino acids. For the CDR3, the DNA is TGTGCCAGCAGCTTGCAACAGGGGGCTATCAGAAGGGGCGAGCAGTACTTC. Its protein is CASSLQQGAIRRGEQYF.

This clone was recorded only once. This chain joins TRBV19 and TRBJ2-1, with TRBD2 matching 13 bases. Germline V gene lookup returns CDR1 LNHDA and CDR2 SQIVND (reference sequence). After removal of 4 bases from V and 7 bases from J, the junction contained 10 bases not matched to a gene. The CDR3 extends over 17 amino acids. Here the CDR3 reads CASSTGPGLAGVNEQFF. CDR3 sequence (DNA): TGTGCCAGTAGTACGGGACCTGGACTAGCGGGAGTAAATGAGCAGTTCTTC.

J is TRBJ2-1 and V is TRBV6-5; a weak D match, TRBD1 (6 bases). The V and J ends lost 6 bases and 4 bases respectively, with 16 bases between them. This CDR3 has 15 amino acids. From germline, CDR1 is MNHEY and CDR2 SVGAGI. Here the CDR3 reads CASSRSGTSYNEQFF. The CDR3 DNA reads TGTGCCAGCAGCCGGTCCGGGACATCTTACAATGAGCAGTTCTTC.

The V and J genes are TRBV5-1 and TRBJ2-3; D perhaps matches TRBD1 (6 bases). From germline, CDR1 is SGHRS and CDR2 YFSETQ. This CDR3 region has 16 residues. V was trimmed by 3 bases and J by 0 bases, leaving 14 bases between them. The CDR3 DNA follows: TGCGCCAGCAGCTCAGGACAGAAGCTTAGCACAGATACGCAGTATTTT. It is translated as CASSSGQKLSTDTQYF.

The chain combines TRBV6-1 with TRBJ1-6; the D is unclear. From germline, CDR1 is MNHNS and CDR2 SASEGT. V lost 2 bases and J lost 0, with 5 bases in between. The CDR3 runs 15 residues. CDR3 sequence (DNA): TGTGCCAGCAGTGAACCCAGCTCCTATAATTCACCCCTCCACTTT. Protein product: CASSEPSSYNSPLHF.

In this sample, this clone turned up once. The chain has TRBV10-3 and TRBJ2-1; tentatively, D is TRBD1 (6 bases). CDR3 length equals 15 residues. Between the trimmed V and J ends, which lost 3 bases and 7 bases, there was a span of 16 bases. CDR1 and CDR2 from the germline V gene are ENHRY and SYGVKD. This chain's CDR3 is CAISEGIGGWNEQFF. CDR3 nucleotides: TGTGCCATCAGTGAAGGGATAGGGGGTTGGAATGAGCAGTTCTTC.

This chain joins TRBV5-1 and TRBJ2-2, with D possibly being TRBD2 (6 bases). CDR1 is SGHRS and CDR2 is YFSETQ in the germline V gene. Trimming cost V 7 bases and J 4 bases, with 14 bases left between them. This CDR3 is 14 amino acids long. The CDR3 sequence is CASSRGISTGELFF. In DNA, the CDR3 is TGCGCCAGCTCCCGCGGGATAAGCACCGGGGAGCTGTTTTTT.

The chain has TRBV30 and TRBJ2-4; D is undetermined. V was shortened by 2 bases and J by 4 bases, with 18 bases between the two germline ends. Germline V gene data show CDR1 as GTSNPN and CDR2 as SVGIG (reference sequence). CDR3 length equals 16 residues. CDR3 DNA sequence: TGTGCCTGGAGTTCCCGTGTTTTCGGGTTGAAAAACATTCAGTACTTC. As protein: CAWSSRVFGLKNIQYF.

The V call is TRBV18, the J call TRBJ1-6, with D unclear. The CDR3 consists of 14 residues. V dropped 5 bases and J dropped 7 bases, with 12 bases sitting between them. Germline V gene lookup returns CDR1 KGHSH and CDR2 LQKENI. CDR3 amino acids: CASSSGVINSPLHF. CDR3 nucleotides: TGTGCCAGCTCATCTGGAGTGATCAATTCACCCCTCCACTTT.